Described below is a single T cell receptor (beta chain) sequence and its context. Its specificity is not known. The CDR3 loop spans 14 amino acids. The V gene end was trimmed by 10 bases and the J gene end by 4 bases; junction bases not matched to a gene: 10. CDR1 and CDR2 from the germline V gene are MNHEY and SVGAGI. These data originate in a study of T cell responses to AZD1222 COVID-19 vaccine. Sequencing was performed with immunoSEQ multiplex PCR; in TCRdb, only in-frame clones are kept and a portion is missing. The sample records 90,000 to 130,000 clones, just under 95% being singletons. Broader study findings: Spike-specific TCRs gained breadth and depth after people received two AZD1222 doses.

This sequence was found in an adult in good health. The chain employs TRBV6-5 and TRBJ2-1, with 7 bases lining up with TRBD2. This specimen consisted of peripheral blood, obtained on day 0 of AZD1222 vaccination. CDR3 sequence: CANRRGGVYNEQFF. The CDR3 DNA reads TGTGCCAACCGACGCGGGGGAGTTTACAATGAGCAGTTCTTC.